This passage covers 21 T cell receptor beta chains from one sample sequenced in a study of blood T cell repertoires in COVID-19. Clones were read by immunoSEQ multiplex PCR, and TCRdb kept only the in-frame ones, dropping some. Of about 170,000 clones listed, roughly 83% were seen once; the top ten hold 4.4%. The sample taken for sequencing was PBMCs or T cells enriched from blood (not recorded which). The receptor set was obtained from a woman between 45 and 65 years old who had recovered from COVID-19.

This CDR3 is CASSFRDRGVAAFF. In nucleotides, the CDR3 is TGTGCCAGCAGCTTCCGGGACAGGGGAGTTGCGGCTTTCTTT. The rearrangement joins TRBV11-2 to TRBJ1-1; 10 nucleotides line up with TRBD1. After removal of 3 bases from V and 11 bases from J, the junction contained 9 bases not matched to a gene. From germline, CDR1 is SGHAT and CDR2 FQNNGV. This CDR3 is built from 14 residues.

This clone came up a few times. Other DNA sequences within the sample encode an identical CDR3. The chain joins TRBV10-3 to TRBJ2-6; weak D call: TRBD2 (5 bases). The germline V gene has CDR1 ENHRY and CDR2 SYGVKD. Trimming stripped 2 bases from V and 0 bases from J, with 8 bases between. There are 16 residues in the CDR3. The CDR3 is CAISEVSGSGANVLTF. The CDR3 nucleotides are TGTGCCATCAGTGAGGTCAGCGGCTCTGGGGCCAACGTCCTGACTTTC.

The chain recombines TRBV6-5 with TRBJ1-2, with 8 bases that match TRBD1. The trim removed 6 bases at V and 5 bases at J, leaving 11 bases unmatched. CDR3 size: 15 residues. CDR1 is MNHEY, CDR2 SVGAGI, per germline. The CDR3 is CASRVQGAWGYGYTF. The DNA of the CDR3 is TGTGCCAGCAGGGTTCAGGGGGCCTGGGGTTATGGCTACACCTTC.

The chain has TRBV28 and TRBJ1-5; D may be TRBD1 (6 bases). Germline CDR1 reads MDHEN; CDR2 reads SYDVKM. V was cut by 8 bases and J by 0 bases, with 17 bases left in between. The CDR3 totals 16 residues. As DNA, the CDR3 is TGTGCCAGCGGCTTGTGGGGGGGCAATAGCAATCAGCCCCAGCATTTT. Protein: CASGLWGGNSNQPQHF.

The V call is TRBV4-3, the J call TRBJ2-6, with D uncertain. V gave up 0 bases and J gave up 0 bases, with 21 bases separating them. Germline loops: CDR1 LGHNA, CDR2 YSLEER. The CDR3 contains 21 residues. DNA for the CDR3: TGCGCCAGCAGCCAAGAGATTAGGCTGCGGCCTCAAAGCTCTGGGGCCAACGTCCTGACTTTC. Translating it yields CASSQEIRLRPQSSGANVLTF.

This clone has a handful of counts. CDR3: CASSGLADVRGTQYF. In nucleotides, the CDR3 is TGTGCCAGCAGCGGACTAGCGGACGTGCGGGGTACGCAGTATTTT. The genes are TRBV6-5 and TRBJ2-3, with 10 bases fitting TRBD2. CDR1 is MNHEY and CDR2 is SVGAGI in the germline V gene. V gave up 6 bases and J gave up 8 bases; unmatched junction bases: 11. This CDR3 is built from 15 residues.

The J gene is TRBJ1-3, the V gene TRBV7-9; D is unclear. The CDR3 length is 15 residues. V was pared by 5 bases and J by 0 bases, with 11 bases between. Germline V CDR1 and CDR2: SEHNR, FQNEAQ (reference sequence). CDR3 coding DNA: TGTGCCAGCAGCCCTCGGAGCATCTCTGGAAACACCATATATTTT. Its protein is CASSPRSISGNTIYF. The full variable domain, with the rest looked up from reference TRBV7-9 and TRBJ1-3, is DTGVSQNPRHKITKRGQNVTFRCDPISEHNRLYWYRQTLGQGPEFLTYFQNEAQLEKSRLLSDRFSAERPKGSFSTLEIQRTEQGDSAMYLCASSPRSISGNTIYFGEGSWLTVV.

The V and J genes are TRBV7-9 and TRBJ2-5; weak D call: TRBD1 (5 bases). Looked up from germline, CDR1 is SEHNR and CDR2 is FQNEAQ (reference sequence). V lost 1 base and J 5 bases, leaving 17 bases between the germline ends. CDR3 size: 16 residues. Here the CDR3 reads CASSLGIGAGSETQYF. The DNA for the CDR3 is TGTGCCAGCAGCTTAGGCATAGGGGCAGGGTCGGAGACCCAGTACTTC.

This chain connects TRBV5-1 to TRBJ1-3; 7 bases match TRBD1. Germline lookup yields CDR1 SGHRS and CDR2 YFSETQ. This CDR3 spans 15 amino acids. Germline trimming cut 3 bases from V and 0 bases from J; bases unmatched to any gene: 3. The CDR3 DNA reads TGCGCCAGCAGCTGGGACAGCAGCTCTGGAAACACCATATATTTT. This translates into CASSWDSSSGNTIYF.

The chain is built from TRBV28 and TRBJ1-1; 8 bases are shared with TRBD1. This CDR3 is built from 14 residues. Trimming cost V 6 bases and J 4 bases; bases outside gene matches: 7. Germline V lookup: CDR1 MDHEN, CDR2 SYDVKM. CDR3: CASRNQGAGTEAFF. The CDR3 DNA reads as TGTGCCAGCAGGAACCAGGGGGCTGGCACTGAAGCTTTCTTT.

This rearrangement joins TRBV18 to TRBJ1-4; D possibly corresponds to TRBD1 (6 bases). This CDR3 is built from 13 residues. The germline V gene encodes CDR1 KGHSH and CDR2 LQKENI. V was shortened by 3 bases and J by 4 bases, with 6 bases between the two germline ends. CDR3 sequence reads: CASSPDSNEKLFF. CDR3 DNA sequence: TGTGCCAGCTCACCGGACAGTAATGAAAAACTGTTTTTT.

This chain links TRBV5-4 with TRBJ1-2; D perhaps matches TRBD1 (5 bases). CDR1 and CDR2 (germline): SGHNT, YYREEE (reference sequence). V lost 2 bases and J 2 bases, leaving 13 bases between the germline ends. The CDR3 contains 15 residues. The CDR3 loop reads CASSFKGSGNYGYTF. The CDR3 DNA sequence: TGTGCCAGCAGCTTCAAGGGGTCCGGCAACTATGGCTACACCTTC.

The V and J genes are TRBV19 and TRBJ1-1, with TRBD1 matching 9 bases. Germline loops: CDR1 LNHDA, CDR2 SQIVND (reference sequence). The CDR3 sequence is 17 residues long. V dropped 5 bases and J dropped 0; count of bases not matched to a gene: 10. DNA of the CDR3: TGTGCCAGTAGTTCACAGGGGGCGATGGCGGTGAACACTGAAGCTTTCTTT. Protein product: CASSSQGAMAVNTEAFF. Complete variable domain (other parts from reference TRBV19 and TRBJ1-1): DGGITQSPKYLFRKEGQNVTLSCEQNLNHDAMYWYRQDPGQGLRLIYYSQIVNDFQKGDIAEGYSVSREKKESFPLTVTSAQKNPTAFYLCASSSQGAMAVNTEAFFGQGTRLTVV.

The chain combines TRBV4-1 with TRBJ1-4; D possibly corresponds to TRBD1 (5 bases). Germline assignment: CDR1 MGHRA and CDR2 YSYEKL. The CDR3 has 15 amino acids. V was clipped by 4 bases and J by 5 bases, with 14 bases between them. CDR3 loop: CASSRMGLDNEKLFF. The CDR3, as DNA: TGCGCCAGCAGCCGAATGGGACTGGACAATGAAAAACTGTTTTTT.

The V and J genes are TRBV18 and TRBJ1-2, with 8 nucleotides matching TRBD1. V was pared by 6 bases and J by 8 bases, with 5 bases of the junction left unmatched. CDR3 length equals 12 residues. Germline V gene lookup returns CDR1 KGHSH and CDR2 LQKENI. The CDR3 bases are TGTGCCAGCTCCCCAGGGGGCCGGGGCTACACCTTC. Translated: CASSPGGRGYTF.

The chain is built from TRBV5-1 and TRBJ2-3; 9 bases match TRBD2. J gave up 0 bases and V 1 base, and 0 bases lay outside the gene matches. Germline V gene sequence: CDR1 SGHRS, CDR2 YFSETQ. The CDR3 has 15 amino acids. The CDR3 nucleotides read TGCGCCAGCAGCTTGACTAGCGGGAGCACAGATACGCAGTATTTT. Residues: CASSLTSGSTDTQYF.

The J gene is TRBJ1-1, the V gene TRBV5-6; 7 positions match TRBD1. J lost 1 base, V lost 0 bases, and 3 bases had no gene match. There are 15 residues in the CDR3. In germline, CDR1 is SGHDT, CDR2 YYEEEE. The CDR3 region is CASSLAGQANTEAFF. The CDR3 bases are TGTGCCAGCAGCTTGGCTGGACAGGCGAACACTGAAGCTTTCTTT. The full variable domain, completed using reference TRBV5-6 and TRBJ1-1, is DAGVTQSPTHLIKTRGQQVTLRCSPKSGHDTVSWYQQALGQGPQFIFQYYEEEERQRGNFPDRFSGHQFPNYSSELNVNALLLGDSALYLCASSLAGQANTEAFFGQGTRLTVV.

J is TRBJ1-2 and V is TRBV9; 8 positions match TRBD1. Germline CDR1 SGDLS, CDR2 YYNGEE. V gave up 2 bases and J gave up 4 bases; unmatched junction bases: 13. This CDR3 comprises 17 residues. The CDR3 sequence: CASSVNTGTGNAYGYTF. The DNA of the CDR3 is TGTGCCAGCAGCGTCAATACCGGGACAGGTAATGCCTATGGCTACACCTTC.

J is TRBJ1-2 and V is TRBV6-5; 8 nucleotides align to TRBD1. Germline V gene sequence: CDR1 MNHEY, CDR2 SVGAGI. The junction had 6 bases not matched to a gene; V was cut back by 7 bases and J by 5 bases. The CDR3 contains 13 residues. The CDR3 here is CASNKQGGYGYTF. As DNA, the CDR3 is TGTGCCAGCAACAAACAGGGGGGTTATGGCTACACCTTC.

The V and J genes are TRBV7-2 and TRBJ1-3; D unresolved. Germline values: CDR1 SGHTA, CDR2 FQGNSA. This CDR3 region has 14 residues. V was clipped by 3 bases and J by 3 bases, with 9 bases between them. This CDR3 reads CASSFGPGGNTIYF. The CDR3 DNA reads TGTGCCAGCAGCTTCGGCCCAGGTGGAAACACCATATATTTT.

This chain links TRBV12-3 or TRBV12-4 with TRBJ2-5, with a tentative D call TRBD1 (5 bases). This CDR3 has 13 residues. With 3 bases removed from V and 7 bases from J, the gap between germline ends came to 12 bases. The CDR3 reads CASSFGRVGTQYF. CDR3 in DNA: TGTGCCAGCAGTTTCGGCAGGGTTGGGACCCAGTACTTC.